The 6 T cell receptor beta chains below come from one sample, sequenced in a study of cytomegalovirus exposure and HLA in healthy donors. The PCR had 60 Vbeta and 13 Jbeta primers. Sequencing used immunoSEQ multiplex PCR; TCRdb keeps in-frame clones, though not all of them. The sample includes 110,000 or so clones, 70% to 85% seen only once; the top ten take 4% to 4.5%. Source material: PBMCs. These receptors originate from a woman in her thirties or forties in good health and CMV-seropositive.

This chain uses TRBV11-2 with TRBJ2-1; D is unresolved. CDR3 length equals 17 residues. CDR1 is SGHAT, CDR2 FQNNGV, per germline. The V and J ends lost 1 base and 2 bases respectively, with 15 bases between them. Written as DNA, the CDR3 is TGTGCCAGCAGCTTAGTCCTACACGGCGAGGCCTACAATGAGCAGTTCTTC. As protein: CASSLVLHGEAYNEQFF. Looking up the rest from reference TRBV11-2 and TRBJ2-1 gives the full variable domain: EAGVAQSPRYKIIEKRQSVAFWCNPISGHATLYWYQQILGQGPKLLIQFQNNGVVDDSQLPKDRFSAERLKGVDSTLKIQPAKLEDSAVYLCASSLVLHGEAYNEQFFGPGTRLTVL.

Note on this clone: The junction departs from the called germline gene at one end, perhaps through a read error. This sequence joins TRBV7-9 and TRBJ2-1, with D possibly being TRBD1 (6 bases). The CDR3 loop spans 15 amino acids. Germline CDR1 and CDR2: SEHNR and FQNEAQ (reference sequence). The CDR3, as DNA: TGTACCAGCAGCGGCGGACAGAGCTCCTACAATGAGCAGTTCTTC. This gives the protein CTSSGGQSSYNEQFF.

The chain carries TRBV5-8 and TRBJ1-1, with TRBD1 as a possible D gene (5 bases). CDR3 length: 13 residues. V lost 6 bases and J 1 base, leaving 10 bases between the germline ends. From germline, CDR1 is SGHTS and CDR2 YDEGEE. In DNA, the CDR3 is TGTGCCAGCACCAGAACAGGGAACACTGAAGCTTTCTTT. Residues: CASTRTGNTEAFF. Complete variable domain (other parts from reference TRBV5-8 and TRBJ1-1): EAGVTQSPTHLIKTRGQQATLRCSPISGHTSVYWYQQALGLGLQFLLWYDEGEERNRGNFPPRFSGRQFPNYSSELNVNALELEDSALYLCASTRTGNTEAFFGQGTRLTVV.

V usage is TRBV12-5 and J usage is TRBJ1-5, with TRBD1 as a possible D gene (5 bases). This CDR3 region has 14 residues. The V gene's germline CDR1 is LGHNT and CDR2 FRNRAP. Trimming took off 7 bases at V and 0 bases at J, with 10 bases between the two ends. The CDR3: CASAGQYSNQPQHF. The CDR3 region has the DNA TGTGCTAGTGCAGGGCAGTATAGCAATCAGCCCCAGCATTTT.

This clone has more than one count but fewer than ten. The CDR3 sequence: CAPSRTGGNEQFF. As DNA, the CDR3 is TGCGCCCCGAGTCGGACGGGGGGGAATGAGCAGTTCTTC. The gene calls are TRBV10-1 and TRBJ2-1; the match to TRBD2 covers 8 bases. The CDR3 totals 13 residues. Germline V gene lookup returns CDR1 WNHNN and CDR2 SYGVQD (reference sequence). The ends lost 11 bases at V and 7 bases at J; junction bases unmatched: 10.

This clone was found a few times. The chain uses TRBV19 and TRBJ1-1; 8 bases fit TRBD1. The CDR3 is 13 amino acids. Germline V gene data show CDR1 as LNHDA and CDR2 as SQIVND (reference sequence). The junction had 1 base not matched to a gene; V was cut back by 6 bases and J by 1 base. The CDR3 DNA reads as TGTGCCAGTAGGGACAGGGCGAACACTGAAGCTTTCTTT. Translation gives CASRDRANTEAFF.